These T cell receptor beta chains were read from a single sample in a study of OX40 agonist ivuxolimab in advanced cancers. The table came from immunoSEQ multiplex PCR; TCRdb's copy has only in-frame clones and leaves some out. The data hold nearly 55,000 clones, with roughly 90% observed a single time. Here the sequenced sample was CD4+ or CD8+ T cells sorted from blood, taken in a trial of the OX40 agonist ivuxolimab. The receptor set was obtained from an adult with an advanced solid tumor such as melanoma, head and neck, liver or kidney cancer. CDR3s include the opening cysteine and the closing phenylalanine or tryptophan. A D gene is named only where the DNA matches it firmly. Rows give clone size only sometimes, using once, few, many, or a class for an expanded clone.

j_gene,v_gene,d_gene,abundance,CDR3aa,CDR3nt
TRBJ1-2,TRBV6-1,NA,NA,CASSEFAGRGGYTF,TGTGCCAGCAGTGAATTTGCAGGTAGAGGTGGCTACACCTTC
TRBJ2-3,TRBV5-1,TRBD2,NA,CASSLSRGSTDTQYF,TGCGCCAGCAGCTTATCGCGGGGGAGCACAGATACGCAGTATTTT
TRBJ2-7,TRBV4-1,NA,NA,CASSPSQVGSEQYF,TGCGCCAGCAGCCCCTCCCAGGTCGGCAGCGAGCAGTACTTC
TRBJ2-7,TRBV6-5,TRBD1,NA,CASRTDRGYEQYF,TGTGCCAGCAGAACCGACAGGGGGTACGAGCAGTACTTC
TRBJ2-7,TRBV10-3,NA,NA,CAISESGGPFYEQYF,TGTGCCATCAGTGAGTCCGGGGGCCCTTTCTACGAGCAGTACTTC
TRBJ2-3,TRBV7-2,NA,NA,CASSRRGGDTQYF,TGTGCCAGCAGCCGTAGGGGGGGAGATACGCAGTATTTT
TRBJ2-1,TRBV5-4,TRBD2,NA,CASSPGTSGAGEQFF,TGTGCCAGCAGCCCGGGGACTAGCGGCGCGGGGGAGCAGTTCTTC
TRBJ2-7,TRBV15,NA,NA,CATSTRTDGQYF,TGTGCCACCAGTACTAGGACGGACGGGCAGTACTTC
TRBJ2-7,TRBV9,TRBD2,NA,CASSVGLAGPYEQYF,TGTGCCAGCAGCGTAGGCCTAGCGGGCCCGTACGAGCAGTACTTC
TRBJ1-2,TRBV29-1,TRBD1,few,CSVPEGQSHF,TGCAGCGTACCAGAGGGACAGAGTCACTTC
TRBJ2-7,TRBV7-9,TRBD1,few,CASSTPTGGPSLSSYEQYF,TGTGCCAGCAGCACCCCGACAGGGGGCCCCTCCCTTTCCTCCTACGAGCAGTACTTC
TRBJ2-3,TRBV15,NA,NA,CATSRDTDTQYF,TGTGCCACCAGCAGAGATACAGATACGCAGTATTTT